These T cell receptor beta chains were read from a single sample in a study of blood T cell repertoires in COVID-19. Produced via immunoSEQ multiplex PCR; TCRdb's table is partial and in-frame only. The data show under 300,000 clones, around 86% seen once. The sequenced sample was PBMCs or T cells enriched from blood (not recorded which). Receptor source: a woman between 50 and 59 years old who had recovered from COVID-19. The CDR3 runs from the conserved cysteine through the conserved F or W. The order of the fields is V gene, J gene, D gene, clone size, CDR3 protein, CDR3 DNA. D genes are given only for firm matches. Rows give clone size only sometimes, using once, few, many, or a class for an expanded clone.

TRBV28,TRBJ2-6,.,.,CASSPGGTGANVLTF,TGTGCCAGCAGTCCAGGGGGGACGGGGGCCAACGTCCTGACTTTC
TRBV18,TRBJ2-2,TRBD2,.,CASSFTSGVNTGELFF,TGTGCCAGCTCATTTACTAGCGGAGTAAACACCGGGGAGCTGTTTTTT
TRBV5-1,TRBJ2-1,TRBD2,few,CASSLVSGRGNEQFF,TGCGCCAGCAGCTTGGTTAGCGGGAGGGGCAATGAGCAGTTCTTC
TRBV9,TRBJ2-2,.,.,CASSVNIQSGGELFF,TGTGCCAGCAGCGTAAATATCCAATCGGGCGGGGAGCTGTTTTTT
TRBV15,TRBJ2-7,TRBD1,.,CATSREDRGNEQYF,TGTGCCACCAGCAGAGAAGACAGGGGAAACGAGCAGTACTTC
TRBV6-5,TRBJ1-2,.,few,CASRTRTNYGYTF,TGTGCCAGCAGGACAAGGACTAACTATGGCTACACCTTC
TRBV30,TRBJ1-2,.,.,CAWSDSYGYTF,TGTGCCTGGAGCGACAGCTATGGCTACACCTTC
TRBV28,TRBJ1-1,TRBD1,.,CASRYGTVRTEAFF,TGTGCCAGCAGGTATGGGACAGTAAGAACTGAAGCTTTCTTT
TRBV27,TRBJ2-5,TRBD2,.,CASSPGLLADLGRETQYF,TGTGCCAGCAGTCCCGGCTTACTAGCGGACCTGGGACGGGAGACCCAGTACTTC
TRBV6-5,TRBJ1-6,.,few,CASILREGGFSPLHF,TGTGCCAGCATACTCAGGGAAGGGGGTTTCTCACCCCTCCACTTT
TRBV28,TRBJ1-6,.,few,CASSAGTNNSPLHF,TGTGCCAGCAGTGCCGGGACAAATAATTCACCCCTCCACTTT
TRBV28,TRBJ2-7,.,.,CASSPTSAYEQYF,TGTGCCAGCAGCCCGACTAGTGCCTACGAGCAGTACTTC
TRBV5-3,TRBJ1-1,.,once,CARSIPGGATEAFF,TGTGCCAGAAGCATCCCCGGGGGGGCCACTGAAGCTTTCTTT
TRBV19,TRBJ2-3,.,.,CATQGYTDTQYF,TGTGCCACACAGGGCTACACAGATACGCAGTATTTT
TRBV29-1,TRBJ1-1,TRBD1,.,CSALRGTGATEAFF,TGCAGCGCTCTTCGGGGTACAGGGGCCACTGAAGCTTTCTTT
TRBV5-4,TRBJ2-6,TRBD2,.,CASSPRLAGRTGANVLTF,TGTGCCAGCAGCCCCCGACTAGCGGGAAGGACTGGGGCCAACGTCCTGACTTTC
TRBV28,TRBJ2-7,TRBD2,.,CASSLLAGDGHEQYF,TGTGCCAGCAGTTTACTAGCGGGAGATGGTCACGAGCAGTACTTC
TRBV30,TRBJ2-5,TRBD2,.,CALSGSGKTQYF,TGTGCCTTAAGCGGGAGCGGGAAGACCCAGTACTTC
TRBV5-1,TRBJ2-4,.,.,CASSPTLAKNIQYF,TGCGCCAGCAGCCCAACTTTAGCCAAAAACATTCAGTACTTC
TRBV5-1,TRBJ1-1,TRBD1,.,CASSSGDSPEAFF,TGCGCCAGCAGCTCGGGGGACAGCCCCGAAGCTTTCTTT
TRBV28,TRBJ2-1,TRBD2,.,CASSSPASGSSYEQFF,TGTGCCAGCAGTTCCCCAGCTAGCGGGAGTAGCTATGAGCAGTTCTTC
TRBV6-5,TRBJ1-2,.,once,CASIPTGGGFYGYTF,TGTGCCAGCATCCCCACCGGGGGGGGTTTCTATGGCTACACCTTC
TRBV28,TRBJ1-1,.,.,CASRLGGPGVTEAFF,TGTGCCAGCAGGTTAGGCGGGCCCGGGGTAACTGAAGCTTTCTTT
TRBV11-3,TRBJ2-7,TRBD2,.,CASSLASGGEQYF,TGTGCCAGCAGCTTAGCCTCGGGGGGCGAGCAGTACTTC
TRBV29-1,TRBJ2-3,TRBD1,.,CSVAGTVTDTQYF,TGCAGCGTCGCTGGGACAGTAACAGATACGCAGTATTTT
TRBV10-3,TRBJ2-1,TRBD1,few,CAISGDRDASDEQFF,TGTGCCATCAGTGGGGACAGGGATGCAAGCGATGAGCAGTTCTTC
TRBV11-2,TRBJ2-1,TRBD1,.,CASSLVSGQGHNEQFF,TGTGCCAGCAGCTTAGTCTCGGGACAGGGGCACAATGAGCAGTTCTTC
TRBV18,TRBJ1-4,.,.,CASSKQVGEEKLFF,TGTGCCAGCTCCAAGCAGGTCGGGGAAGAAAAACTGTTTTTT
TRBV6-5,TRBJ2-7,TRBD1,.,CASSYSRTGTSEQYF,TGTGCCAGCAGTTACTCTAGGACAGGGACGTCCGAGCAGTACTTC
TRBV28,TRBJ2-2,.,.,CASSSWNRAGELFF,TGTGCCAGCAGCTCATGGAACAGGGCCGGGGAGCTGTTTTTT
TRBV9,TRBJ2-7,.,.,CASSVSQTPYEQYF,TGTGCCAGCAGCGTAAGCCAGACACCCTACGAGCAGTACTTC
TRBV7-9,TRBJ2-1,TRBD2,.,CASCPRGRGGNEQFF,TGTGCCAGCTGCCCTCGGGGCCGGGGGGGCAATGAGCAGTTCTTC
TRBV28,TRBJ1-2,.,few,CASSLSVLYGYTF,TGTGCCAGCAGTTTATCCGTCCTCTATGGCTACACCTTC
TRBV5-1,TRBJ2-7,TRBD2,once,CASSNTTSGYEQYF,TGCGCCAGCAGCAATACTACTAGCGGATACGAGCAGTACTTC
TRBV4-3,TRBJ1-1,.,.,CASSQQRTLRYTEAFF,TGCGCCAGCAGCCAGCAGAGGACACTCCGTTACACTGAAGCTTTCTTT
TRBV6-5,TRBJ2-1,.,.,CASSRRQDYEQFF,TGTGCCAGCAGTCGACGACAGGACTATGAGCAGTTCTTC
TRBV2,TRBJ2-2,.,.,CASSASSGIGTGELFF,TGTGCCAGCAGCGCAAGCTCAGGGATTGGCACCGGGGAGCTGTTTTTT
TRBV28,TRBJ2-1,TRBD2,.,CASSSSTGTSGTSRQFF,TGTGCCAGCAGTTCGTCCACCGGGACTAGCGGGACTTCTCGCCAGTTCTTC
TRBV29-1,TRBJ2-1,TRBD2,.,CSVERLAGVGDEQFF,TGCAGCGTTGAACGTCTAGCGGGAGTAGGCGATGAGCAGTTCTTC